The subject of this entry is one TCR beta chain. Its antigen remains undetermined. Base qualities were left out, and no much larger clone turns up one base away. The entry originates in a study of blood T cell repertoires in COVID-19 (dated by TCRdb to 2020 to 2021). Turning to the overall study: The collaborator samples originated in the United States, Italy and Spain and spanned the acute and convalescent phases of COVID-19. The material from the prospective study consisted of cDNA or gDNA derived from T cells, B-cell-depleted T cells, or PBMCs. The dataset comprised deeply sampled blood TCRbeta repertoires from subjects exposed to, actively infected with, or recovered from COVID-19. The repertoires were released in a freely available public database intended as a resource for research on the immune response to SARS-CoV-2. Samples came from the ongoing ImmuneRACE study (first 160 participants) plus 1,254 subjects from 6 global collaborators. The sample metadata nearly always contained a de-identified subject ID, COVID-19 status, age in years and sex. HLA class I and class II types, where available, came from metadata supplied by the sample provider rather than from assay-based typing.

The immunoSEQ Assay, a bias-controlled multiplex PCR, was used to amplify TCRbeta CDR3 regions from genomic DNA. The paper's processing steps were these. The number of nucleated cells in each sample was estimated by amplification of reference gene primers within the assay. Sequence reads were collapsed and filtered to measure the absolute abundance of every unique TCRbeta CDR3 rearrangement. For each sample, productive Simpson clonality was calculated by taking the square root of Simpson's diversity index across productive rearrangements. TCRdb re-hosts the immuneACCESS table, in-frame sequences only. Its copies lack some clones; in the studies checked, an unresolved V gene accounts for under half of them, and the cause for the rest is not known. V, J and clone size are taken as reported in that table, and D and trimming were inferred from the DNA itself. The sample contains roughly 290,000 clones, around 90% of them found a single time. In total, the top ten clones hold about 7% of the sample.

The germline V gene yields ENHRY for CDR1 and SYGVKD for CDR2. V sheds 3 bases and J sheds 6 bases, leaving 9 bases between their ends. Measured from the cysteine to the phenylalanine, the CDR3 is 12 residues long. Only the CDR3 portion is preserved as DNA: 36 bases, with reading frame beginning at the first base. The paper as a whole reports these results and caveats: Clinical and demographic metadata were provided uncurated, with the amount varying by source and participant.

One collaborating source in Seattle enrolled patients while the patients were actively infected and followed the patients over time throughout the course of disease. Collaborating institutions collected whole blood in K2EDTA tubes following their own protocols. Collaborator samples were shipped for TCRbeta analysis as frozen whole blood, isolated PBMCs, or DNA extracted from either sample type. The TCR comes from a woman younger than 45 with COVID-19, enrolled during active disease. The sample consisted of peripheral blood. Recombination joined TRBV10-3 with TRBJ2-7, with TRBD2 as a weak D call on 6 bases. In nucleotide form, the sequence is TGTGCCATCAGTGAAGGAGGGCCCGAGCAGTACTTC. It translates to CAISEGGPEQYF.